The 22 T cell receptor beta chains below were found in one sample sequenced in a study of T cells after yellow fever vaccination. TCRdb called the 5' RACE reads again in MiXCR, with one record for every CDR3 protein. The top ten hold 2.5% to 4% of the sample, which has around 320,000 distinct CDR3 sequences, over 8.5% seen once. The sequences come from CD4+ T cells sorted from PBMCs, collected 45 days after the yellow fever booster vaccination. The receptors were gathered from a young man who received the YFV17D yellow fever vaccine.

The chain joins TRBV5-1 to TRBJ1-1, with D hard to call. The CDR3 contains 15 residues. CDR1 is SGHRS, CDR2 YFSETQ, per germline. V lost 2 bases to trimming and J lost 1 base, with 12 bases between them. In nucleotides, the CDR3 is TGCGCCAGCAGCTTTATTTCACAGAAGAACACTGAAGCTTTCTTT. Its protein product is CASSFISQKNTEAFF.

This clonotype has a handful of counts. This chain joins TRBV7-2 and TRBJ2-5; D might be TRBD2 (5 bases). Trimming took off 1 base at V and 7 bases at J, with 16 bases between the two ends. Germline values: CDR1 SGHTA, CDR2 FQGNSA. The CDR3 is made up of 15 amino acids. The CDR3 coding sequence is TGTGCCAGCAGCTTAGTTGCGGGCCAAACGGGGACCCAGTACTTC. It specifies CASSLVAGQTGTQYF. The entire variable domain, with the rest obtained from reference TRBV7-2 and TRBJ2-5, is as follows: GAGVSQSPSNKVTEKGKDVELRCDPISGHTALYWYRQSLGQGLEFLIYFQGNSAPDKSGLPSDRFSAERTGGSVSTLTIQRTQQEDSAVYLCASSLVAGQTGTQYFGPGTRLLVL.

This clonotype has a handful of counts. The chain is built from TRBV7-2 and TRBJ1-3, with a weak D call TRBD1 (6 bases). The CDR3 is 15 residues long. V shed 7 bases and J shed 2 bases, with 15 bases lying between them. Germline assignment: CDR1 SGHTA and CDR2 FQGNSA. The CDR3 is CASTRGGAAGNTIYF. The CDR3 DNA follows: TGTGCCAGCACCCGCGGGGGGGCAGCTGGAAACACCATATATTTT.

The genes are TRBV6-1 and TRBJ2-3; possibly TRBD2 for D (7 bases). V was trimmed by 0 bases and J by 6 bases, leaving 13 bases between them. This CDR3 is 15 amino acids long. Germline V CDR1 and CDR2: MNHNS, SASEGT. Here the CDR3 reads CASSEAGGPGDTQYF. As DNA, the CDR3 is TGTGCCAGCAGTGAAGCGGGGGGGCCTGGGGATACGCAGTATTTT.

The sample holds many counts of this clonotype. This chain joins TRBV4-3 and TRBJ2-1; tentatively, D is TRBD2 (6 bases). Per germline, CDR1 LGHNA and CDR2 YSLEER. V lost 0 bases to trimming and J lost 8 bases, with 20 bases between them. This CDR3 contains 17 residues. CDR3 sequence reads: CASSQDHAWGGTHEQFF. DNA of the CDR3: TGCGCCAGCAGCCAAGATCATGCGTGGGGAGGAACCCATGAGCAGTTCTTC.

This clonotype occurred a few times. The gene calls are TRBV13 and TRBJ2-2; no clear D. Trimming removed 3 bases from V and 1 base from J, with 12 bases in between. The CDR3 length is 16 residues. Germline V gene lookup returns CDR1 PRHDT and CDR2 FYEKMQ (reference sequence). The CDR3 DNA reads TGTGCCAGCAGCTTGAGTGGTCGATTGAACACCGGGGAGCTGTTTTTT. Amino acid sequence: CASSLSGRLNTGELFF.

This clonotype appeared a few times. This chain joins TRBV3-1 and TRBJ1-1; weak D call: TRBD1 (6 bases). With 0 bases removed from V and 2 bases from J, the gap between germline ends came to 10 bases. Germline V lookup: CDR1 LGHDT, CDR2 YNNKEL (reference sequence). The CDR3 has 15 amino acids. The CDR3 reads CASSQEQGRNTEAFF. The CDR3 region has the DNA TGTGCCAGCAGCCAAGAGCAGGGGCGAAACACTGAAGCTTTCTTT.

This clonotype was counted between two and nine times. CDR3 sequence: CASPTTRGLEQFF. CDR3 in DNA: TGCGCCAGCCCCACCACGAGGGGCCTTGAGCAGTTCTTC. The J gene is TRBJ2-1, the V gene TRBV10-1; the D gene could be TRBD1 or TRBD2 (5 bases each). From germline, CDR1 is WNHNN and CDR2 SYGVQD (reference sequence). There are 13 residues in the CDR3. Trimming removed 8 bases from V and 9 bases from J, with 17 bases in between.

The J gene is TRBJ2-2, the V gene TRBV9; D tentatively reads TRBD1 or TRBD2 (5 bases each). The ends were cut back, 1 base at V and 4 bases at J, with 20 bases in the middle. CDR1 is SGDLS and CDR2 is YYNGEE in the germline V gene. The CDR3 consists of 18 residues. DNA of the CDR3: TGTGCCAGCAGCGTAACCCGGGGACCCCCCTCAGGCACCGGGGAGCTGTTTTTT. Encoded protein: CASSVTRGPPSGTGELFF.

The chain couples TRBV6-6 to TRBJ2-6, with TRBD1 matching 7 bases. After removal of 0 bases from V and 0 bases from J, the junction contained 2 bases not matched to a gene. Germline CDR1 and CDR2: MNHNY and SVGAGI (reference sequence). CDR3 length: 17 amino acids. CDR3 sequence (DNA): TGTGCCAGCAGTTACTCGACAGGGCTCTCTGGGGCCAACGTCCTGACTTTC. It is translated as CASSYSTGLSGANVLTF.

The rearrangement uses TRBV5-6 and TRBJ1-2, with TRBD1 matching 8 bases. CDR1 is SGHDT, CDR2 YYEEEE, per germline. The CDR3 is 14 amino acids. V gave up 4 bases and J gave up 3 bases; unmatched junction bases: 5. CDR3 sequence reads: CASSQRTGHYGYTF. CDR3 sequence (DNA): TGTGCCAGCAGCCAACGGACAGGGCACTATGGCTACACCTTC.

This clonotype was picked up a small number of times. The chain uses TRBV6-6 and TRBJ1-6; weak D call: TRBD1 (6 bases). CDR3 length: 13 amino acids. Germline CDR1 and CDR2: MNHNY and SVGAGI (reference sequence). V lost 2 bases to trimming and J lost 7 bases, with 6 bases between them. CDR3 region: CASSYTGNSPLHF. DNA of the CDR3: TGTGCCAGCAGTTACACAGGGAATTCACCCCTCCACTTT.

The rearrangement uses TRBV29-1 and TRBJ2-7; 7 nucleotides line up with TRBD1. The germline V gene encodes CDR1 SQVTM and CDR2 ANQGSEA. CDR3 length equals 12 residues. Germline trimming cut 5 bases from V and 1 base from J; bases unmatched to any gene: 2. In DNA form, the CDR3 reads TGCAGCGTTCAGGACAGGTCCTACGAGCAGTACTTC. It is translated as CSVQDRSYEQYF.

This clonotype was detected only a few times. This chain uses TRBV29-1 with TRBJ1-6; D remains ambiguous. This CDR3 is built from 14 residues. From germline, CDR1 is SQVTM and CDR2 ANQGSEA. V lost 7 bases, J lost 0 bases, and 10 bases lay in between. The CDR3 nucleotides are TGCAGCGCTAGAGGAGGCTCCTATAATTCACCCCTCCACTTT. The encoded protein is CSARGGSYNSPLHF.

This clonotype has more than one count but fewer than ten. V usage is TRBV20-1 and J usage is TRBJ1-1; D gene ambiguous. V was trimmed by 5 bases and J by 8 bases, leaving 15 bases between them. Per the germline V gene, CDR1 is DFQATT and CDR2 is SNEGSKA (reference sequence). The CDR3 has 12 residues. CDR3 DNA: TGCAGTGCTGGCCCCGTAAATATGGAAGCTTTCTTT. This sequence encodes CSAGPVNMEAFF.

This clonotype has just one count. V and J are TRBV7-2 and TRBJ1-4; D is perhaps TRBD1 (6 bases). V was trimmed by 5 bases and J by 7 bases, leaving 20 bases between them. In germline, CDR1 is SGHTA, CDR2 FQGNSA. The CDR3 loop spans 16 amino acids. CDR3: CASSPPSGGRGEKLFF. For the CDR3, the DNA is TGTGCCAGCAGCCCGCCGTCGGGGGGGCGCGGTGAAAAACTGTTTTTT.

This clonotype was recorded a few times. The CDR3 DNA reads as TGTGCCAGCAGCTGGCGGGACAGGGAATCGGGAGGCTACACCTTC. Translated: CASSWRDRESGGYTF. The gene calls are TRBV5-4 and TRBJ1-2, with 9 bases matching TRBD1. There are 15 residues in the CDR3. Germline CDR1 is SGHNT and CDR2 is YYREEE (reference sequence). With 3 bases clipped from V and 8 bases from J, the junction kept 11 bases outside the gene matches.

V gene TRBV6-5 combines with J gene TRBJ2-5; D is unclear. V gave up 6 bases and J gave up 1 base, with 18 bases separating them. The germline V gene has CDR1 MNHEY and CDR2 SVGAGI. The CDR3 length is 16 residues. CDR3 loop: CASRRRNTALQETQYF. CDR3 nucleotide sequence: TGTGCCAGCAGACGCCGCAATACAGCCCTCCAAGAGACCCAGTACTTC.

The chain combines TRBV7-3 with TRBJ1-4; D ambiguous. Germline values: CDR1 SGHTA, CDR2 FQGTGA. The V end lost 0 bases, the J end lost 12 bases, and 14 bases lay between the germline ends. CDR3 length equals 14 residues. The CDR3 bases are TGTGCCAGCAGCTTAACTTCGGGAGGGAGTGAACTGTTTTTT. Protein: CASSLTSGGSELFF.

This clonotype was counted only a few times. The genes are TRBV29-1 and TRBJ1-6; D is unresolved. Looked up from germline, CDR1 is SQVTM and CDR2 is ANQGSEA. V was trimmed by 4 bases and J by 9 bases, leaving 16 bases between them. There are 14 residues in the CDR3. Here the CDR3 DNA reads TGCAGCGTTGCCTCCCCCTCCGGGAGTTCACCCCTCCACTTT. Its translation: CSVASPSGSSPLHF. Supplemented by reference TRBV29-1 and TRBJ1-6, the full variable domain reads SAVISQKPSRDICQRGTSLTIQCQVDSQVTMMFWYRQQPGQSLTLIATANQGSEATYESGFVIDKFPISRPNLTFSTLTVSNMSPEDSSIYLCSVASPSGSSPLHFGNGTRLTVT.

The chain combines TRBV7-8 with TRBJ1-6; 9 bases line up with TRBD1. This CDR3 contains 13 residues. The germline gives CDR1 SGHVS, CDR2 FQNEAQ. The V segment lost 5 bases and the J segment 11 bases; nucleotides outside the gene matches: 4. CDR3 in DNA: TGTGCCAGCAGCCAAGGACAGGGGCCACCCCTCCACTTT. Translated: CASSQGQGPPLHF. Together with reference TRBV7-8 and TRBJ1-6, the CDR3 gives the full variable domain: GAGVSQSPRYKVAKRGQDVALRCDPISGHVSLFWYQQALGQGPEFLTYFQNEAQLDKSGLPSDRFFAERPEGSVSTLKIQRTQQEDSAVYLCASSQGQGPPLHFGNGTRLTVT.

The chain is built from TRBV7-9 and TRBJ2-5; perhaps TRBD1 as D (6 bases). This CDR3 region has 15 residues. Germline lookup yields CDR1 SEHNR and CDR2 FQNEAQ (reference sequence). V dropped 5 bases and J dropped 3 bases, with 16 bases sitting between them. The CDR3 loop is CASSPPGTQKETQYF. The CDR3 coding sequence is TGTGCCAGCAGCCCCCCGGGGACACAAAAAGAGACCCAGTACTTC.